The text below deals with one TCR beta chain. This sample was taken from a study of blood T cell repertoires in COVID-19. Study context: PBMCs, B-cell-depleted T cells, or T cells were the source of the cDNA or gDNA that made up the material.

The V gene lost 5 bases and the J gene lost 2 bases, with 11 bases spanning the gap. In germline, CDR1 is SEHNR, CDR2 FQNEAQ (reference sequence). CDR3 length equals 14 residues. In the source study's methods: Quantification of nucleated cells was approximated via reference gene primer amplification. The assay was immunoSEQ multiplex PCR, and TCRdb's table has in-frame clones only and misses some. The V and J calls and clone size are taken from that table; D and trimming were inferred from the DNA. The sample contains around 140,000 clones, 65% to 85% of which appear only once. The chain is built from TRBV7-9 and TRBJ2-3, with D possibly matching TRBD2 (6 bases). This clonotype originated in a woman aged 55-70 years with acute or convalescent COVID-19. Sample: peripheral blood. CDR3 bases: TGTGCCAGCAGCGATAGCGGAATCACAGATACGCAGTATTTT. Its protein is CASSDSGITDTQYF. Drawing the rest from reference TRBV7-9 and TRBJ2-3, the complete variable domain is DTGVSQNPRHKITKRGQNVTFRCDPISEHNRLYWYRQTLGQGPEFLTYFQNEAQLEKSRLLSDRFSAERPKGSFSTLEIQRTEQGDSAMYLCASSDSGITDTQYFGPGTRLTVL.